Listed here are 22 T cell receptor beta chains from one sample, sequenced in a study of tumor-infiltrating lymphocytes in primary liver carcinoma (dated by TCRdb to 2015 to 2018). Without any cell sorting, total RNA and DNA were extracted together from 20-30 mg of bulk tissue using the AllPrep DNA/RNA mini kit. TCRdb records Illumina HiSeq 2500 as the sequencer. Using a constant-region primer and ProtoScript II reverse transcriptase, TCRbeta-specific cDNA was reverse-transcribed from approximately 0.55 ug total RNA. TCRbeta libraries were built with three nested multiplex PCR rounds, a slightly modified ARM-PCR procedure. Multiplex TRBV1-TRBV30 forward primers and a Cbeta reverse primer were used in the first two PCR rounds, each of which was run for around 9 cycles. Through fastp at Q25 and MiXCR, TCRdb rebuilt clones from the public reads, retaining in-frame beta chains. One record per CDR3 amino acid sequence lists the most common genes and DNA. For this sample the table gives just under 95,000 distinct CDR3 sequences, of which approximately 68% were detected only once. The biggest ten clones account for roughly 27% of the sample.

Source material: tumor-adjacent normal liver tissue. The receptor set was obtained from a man aged 35 to 55 with primary liver carcinoma and hepatitis B virus infection.

A note on this clonotype: The conserved phenylalanine or tryptophan normally closing the CDR3 is absent here, so this likely arose from a read error. The gene calls are TRBV6-1 and TRBJ2-6; perhaps TRBD2 as D (6 bases). CDR3 size: 11 residues. Deletions cut 8 bases from V and 8 bases from J, with 7 bases between. CDR1 is MNHNS, CDR2 SASEGT, per germline. The CDR3 DNA sequence: TGTGCCAGCGGGAGGACCAACGTCCTGACTATC. It codes for CASGRTNVLTI.

Points on this clonotype: A clone one base away is much larger, so this may be a read error. The J gene is TRBJ1-1, the V gene TRBV10-3, with 7 bases lining up with TRBD1. Unmatched junction bases numbered 9, after V lost 10 bases and J lost 7 bases. The CDR3 sequence is 12 residues long. Germline values: CDR1 ENHRY, CDR2 SYGVKD. The CDR3 spells CATQGDSDEAFF. As DNA, the CDR3 is TGTGCCACCCAGGGGGACAGCGATGAAGCTTTCTTT.

The sample holds many counts of this clonotype. The chain links TRBV5-4 to TRBJ2-5, with D possibly TRBD1 on 5 matching bases. Looked up from germline, CDR1 is SGHNT and CDR2 is YYREEE (reference sequence). V lost 0 bases to trimming and J lost 1 base, with 10 bases between them. CDR3 length: 15 residues. The CDR3 coding sequence is TGTGCCAGCAGCTTGGGCTCCAGGGTCCAAGAGACCCAGTACTTC. Amino acids: CASSLGSRVQETQYF. Together with reference TRBV5-4 and TRBJ2-5, the CDR3 gives the full variable domain: ETGVTQSPTHLIKTRGQQVTLRCSSQSGHNTVSWYQQALGQGPQFIFQYYREEENGRGNFPPRFSGLQFPNYSSELNVNALELDDSALYLCASSLGSRVQETQYFGPGTRLLVL.

This clonotype appeared many times. V gene TRBV11-3 combines with J gene TRBJ2-1, with 9 bases aligning to TRBD2. With 0 bases clipped from V and 3 bases from J, the junction kept 12 bases outside the gene matches. CDR3 size: 19 residues. The V gene's germline CDR1 is SGHNT and CDR2 YENEEA. CDR3 DNA sequence: TGTGCCAGCAGCTTAGATCTCTATGCGGGAGGGCTGGTCTACAATGAGCAGTTCTTC. Translated, it gives CASSLDLYAGGLVYNEQFF.

Concerning this clonotype itself: The CDR3 does not close with the conserved phenylalanine or tryptophan, likely indicating a read error. The chain uses TRBV5-1 and TRBJ1-1, with unresolved D. The CDR3 covers 13 residues. Germline CDR1 and CDR2: SGHRS and YFSETQ. The ends were cut back, 5 bases at V and 7 bases at J, with 15 bases in the middle. In DNA, the CDR3 is TGCGCCAGCAGGAACAGCCCTATGAATGAAGCTTTCATT. Amino acid sequence: CASRNSPMNEAFI.

Details on this clonotype: In this CDR3 the conserved last residue, phenylalanine or tryptophan, is missing, so a read error is likely. This CDR3 is CASSLQGANTPLHL. CDR3 in DNA: TGTGCCAGCAGCTTACAGGGTGCGAATACACCCCTCCACCTT. The chain carries TRBV11-2 and TRBJ1-6; D is possibly TRBD1 (5 bases). CDR3 size: 14 residues. Per germline, CDR1 SGHAT and CDR2 FQNNGV. Trimming left V 2 bases short and J 11 bases short, with 13 bases between.

As DNA, the CDR3 is TGTGCCAGCAGACCGATCGGCGGGGGGTGCAATGAGCAGTTCTTC. Translated: CASRPIGGGCNEQFF. V is TRBV7-8 and J is TRBJ2-1, with 8 bases identical to TRBD2. The CDR3 sequence is 15 residues long. With V trimmed by 6 bases and J by 6 bases, 10 bases remained unmatched. The germline V gene encodes CDR1 SGHVS and CDR2 FQNEAQ.

This chain links TRBV28 with TRBJ1-2; D is unresolved. Trimming removed 5 bases at V and 2 bases at J, with 6 bases between. The CDR3 spans 12 residues. Germline lookup yields CDR1 MDHEN and CDR2 SYDVKM. CDR3 in DNA: TGTGCCAGCAGTGACCTAAACTATGGCTACACCTTC. The encoded protein is CASSDLNYGYTF.

Turning to this clonotype: This CDR3 is missing its conserved last phenylalanine or tryptophan, likely due to a read error. This chain links TRBV18 with TRBJ2-1, with unresolved D. Germline lookup yields CDR1 KGHSH and CDR2 LQKENI. The V gene lost 1 base and the J gene lost 5 bases, with 3 bases spanning the gap. The CDR3 length is 12 residues. The CDR3 is CASSPQDNEQFL. The CDR3 DNA reads as TGTGCCAGCTCACCACAGGACAATGAGCAGTTCTTA.

This clonotype has only one observation. Likely a read error: the CDR3 ends without its conserved phenylalanine or tryptophan. V is TRBV6-1 and J is TRBJ1-1, with D hard to call. This CDR3 region has 12 residues. Germline V CDR1 and CDR2: MNHNS, SASEGT. The germline V and J ends were trimmed by 5 bases and 3 bases, with 7 bases remaining between them. The CDR3 coding sequence is TGTGCCAGCAGTCAGAGGGACACTGAAGCTTTCTCT. It codes for CASSQRDTEAFS.

As to this clonotype: Compared with germline, one end of the junction differs, possibly owing to a read error. The gene calls are TRBV12-3 or TRBV12-4 and TRBJ2-3; 13 bases are a match to TRBD2. The CDR3 runs 15 residues. CDR3 DNA sequence: TGTACCAGCAGCCGACTAGCGGGAGGCACAGATAAGCAGTATTTT. Encoded protein: CTSSRLAGGTDKQYF.

CDR3: CANNGQAHEQFF. The CDR3 nucleotides are TGTGCCAACAATGGGCAAGCGCATGAGCAGTTCTTC. V is TRBV12-3 or TRBV12-4 and J is TRBJ2-1; D is uncertain. Trimming took off 10 bases at V and 8 bases at J, with 15 bases between the two ends. The length of the CDR3 is 12 residues.

As for this clonotype: Mismatch with germline at one junction end may stem from a read error. This rearrangement joins TRBV11-2 to TRBJ2-3, with D unclear. CDR1 and CDR2 from the germline V gene are SGHAT and FQNNGV. The CDR3 has 16 amino acids. DNA for the CDR3: TGTGACAGCAGCTTAGGATCCAGACCCGGCACAGATACGCAGTATTTT. Its translation: CDSSLGSRPGTDTQYF.

The chain combines TRBV30 with TRBJ2-7; the D is unclear. The CDR3 totals 11 residues. Germline V gene lookup returns CDR1 GTSNPN and CDR2 SVGIG (reference sequence). With 3 bases removed from V and 5 bases from J, the gap between germline ends came to 8 bases. CDR3 region: CAWSLDHEQYF. The CDR3, as DNA: TGTGCCTGGAGCCTCGACCACGAGCAGTACTTC.

For this clonotype: A clone one base away is much larger, so this may be a read error. This sequence joins TRBV5-6 and TRBJ2-1; 8 positions agree with TRBD2. V trimming: 4 bases; J trimming: 0 bases; junction bases outside the gene matches: 15. The V gene's germline CDR1 is SGHDT and CDR2 YYEEEE. This CDR3 is built from 19 residues. CDR3 nucleotides: TGTGCCAGCAGCCCGGGGGGGGGTTATGGCGGAAGCTCCTACAATGAGCAGTTCTTC. Protein: CASSPGGGYGGSSYNEQFF.

Worth noting for this clonotype: A much larger clone is a single base away; this may be a read error. This chain joins TRBV6-6 and TRBJ2-7; D possibly matches TRBD1 or TRBD2 (5 bases each). From germline, CDR1 is MNHNY and CDR2 SVGAGI (reference sequence). The CDR3 runs to 14 residues. Here the CDR3 reads CTSRDGSLTYEQYF. In nucleotides, the CDR3 is TGTACCAGTCGGGACGGATCCCTGACCTACGAGCAGTACTTC.

Concerning this clonotype: The junction does not match germline at one end; this may be a read error. The V call is TRBV11-2, the J call TRBJ2-1, with D possibly being TRBD2 (5 bases). The germline V gene has CDR1 SGHAT and CDR2 FQNNGV. The CDR3 is 13 amino acids. Written as DNA, the CDR3 is TGTGCCAGCTGCTTAGAGATGGGAGCTAAGCAGTTCTTC. Protein product: CASCLEMGAKQFF.

The chain links TRBV11-1 to TRBJ2-7, with 7 bases that match TRBD2. The V and J ends lost 9 bases and 6 bases, in that order; junction bases with no gene match: 20. The CDR3 has 16 amino acids. Germline V gene data show CDR1 as SGHAT and CDR2 as FQDESV (reference sequence). The CDR3 DNA sequence: TGTGCCAGTAGCCAGGCTAAGGCAGCGGGAAAGCCCGAGCAGTACTTC. Amino acid sequence: CASSQAKAAGKPEQYF.

In the case of this clonotype: A junction end diverges from the germline sequence, so it may reflect a read error. The CDR3 sequence: CASCTGRFPEPPHF. The CDR3 nucleotides read TGCGCCAGCTGCACCGGACGGTTTCCCGAGCCCCCGCATTTT. V usage is TRBV11-2 and J usage is TRBJ1-5; no firm D call. CDR3 size: 14 residues. Germline CDR1 is SGHAT and CDR2 is FQNNGV.

The table lists this clonotype with many counts. The chain is built from TRBV6-5 and TRBJ2-7, with D perhaps assigned TRBD1 or TRBD2 (5 bases each). The germline V and J ends were trimmed by 1 base and 8 bases, with 12 bases remaining between them. Germline CDR1 reads MNHEY; CDR2 reads SVGAGI. The CDR3 loop spans 13 amino acids. CDR3 in DNA: TGTGCCAGCAGTTACTTGGGGACGCCCAAGCAGTACTTC. Translated, it gives CASSYLGTPKQYF.

This chain connects TRBV5-4 to TRBJ2-3; 7 bases are shared with TRBD1. The CDR3 is made up of 15 amino acids. Per the germline V gene, CDR1 is SGHNT and CDR2 is YYREEE (reference sequence). This chain's CDR3 is CARSIGGGSPNTQYF. CDR3 nucleotides: TGTGCAAGGAGTATAGGGGGCGGCTCACCGAATACGCAGTATTTT.

To note about this clonotype: A read error may account for a junction end that differs from germline. The chain joins TRBV30 to TRBJ2-5; 7 bases are a match to TRBD2. CDR1 GTSNPN and CDR2 SVGIG come from the germline V gene (reference sequence). The length of the CDR3 is 17 residues. CDR3 loop: CAWSPTGLVGVGEAQYF. CDR3 nucleotides: TGTGCCTGGAGTCCAACCGGACTAGTAGGGGTGGGAGAGGCCCAGTACTTC.